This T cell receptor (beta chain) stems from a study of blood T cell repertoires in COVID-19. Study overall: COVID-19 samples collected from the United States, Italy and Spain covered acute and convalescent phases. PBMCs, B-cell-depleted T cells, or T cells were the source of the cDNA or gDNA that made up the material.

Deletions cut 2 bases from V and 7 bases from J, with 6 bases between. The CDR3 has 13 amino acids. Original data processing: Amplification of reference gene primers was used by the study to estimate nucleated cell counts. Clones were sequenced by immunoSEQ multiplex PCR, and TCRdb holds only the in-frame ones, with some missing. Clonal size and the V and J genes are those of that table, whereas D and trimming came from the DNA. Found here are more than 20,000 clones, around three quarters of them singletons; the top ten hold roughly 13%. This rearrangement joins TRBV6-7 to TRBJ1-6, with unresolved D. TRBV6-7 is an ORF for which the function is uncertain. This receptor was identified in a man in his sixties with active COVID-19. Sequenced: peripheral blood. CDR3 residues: CASSYEGNSPLHF. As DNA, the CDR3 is TGTGCCAGCAGTTACGAGGGCAATTCACCCCTCCACTTT.